The entry that follows covers one T cell receptor beta chain sequence. Its antigen is unknown. This entry is derived from a study of T-cell reconstitution after alpha-beta-depleted transplantation in children. Notes on the study in general: Several hundred expanded graft clones reportedly gave rise to the alpha-beta T cells present about two months after transplant. Hyperexpanded clones declined; after one year, newly produced T cells mostly supplied diversity.

The library targeted TCRbeta and was prepared with unique molecular identifiers. Each CDR3 protein gets one entry after TCRdb re-called the PCR reads with MiXCR. The sample lists around 670,000 distinct CDR3 sequences; about an eighth were seen once. The ends lost 2 bases at V and 5 bases at J; junction bases unmatched: 10. The CDR3 totals 17 residues. V gene TRBV12-3 or TRBV12-4 combines with J gene TRBJ2-1; 9 positions agree with TRBD2. This TCR was recovered from a girl aged 2-10 years with congenital amegakaryocytic thrombocytopenia, due to receive a stem cell transplant. Sequenced here: PBMCs, sampled before TCRalphabeta/CD19-depleted stem cell transplant. Written as DNA, the CDR3 is TGTGCCAGCAGTTTACTGCAGACTAGCGGAGCCGACAATGAGCAGTTCTTC. Its translation is CASSLLQTSGADNEQFF.